The 24 T cell receptor beta chains below come from one sample, sequenced in a study of shared clonotypes between healthy human individuals. Selected positively for CCR7 and CD45RO-negative, naive CD8 cells excluded terminally differentiated effector memory CD45RA+ cells. The method was immunoSEQ multiplex PCR; TCRdb's version includes in-frame clones alone and lacks a portion of them. The sample contains approximately 1.9 million clones, about 94% of which appear only once. Sequenced material: naive CD8+ T cells from PBMCs. Source of these receptors: a man aged 18 to 35 in good health. Some clones in this sample may be carry-over from other donors' samples.

The V call is TRBV7-3, the J call TRBJ1-5, with unresolved D. Trimming left V 2 bases short and J 0 bases short, with 5 bases between. The CDR3 is 14 amino acids. In germline, CDR1 is SGHTA, CDR2 FQGTGA. The CDR3 nucleotides read TGTGCCAGCAGCTTACACGTTAGCAATCAGCCCCAGCATTTT. As protein: CASSLHVSNQPQHF. The whole variable domain, remainder taken from reference TRBV7-3 and TRBJ1-5, is GAGVSQTPSNKVTEKGKYVELRCDPISGHTALYWYRQSLGQGPEFLIYFQGTGAADDSGLPNDRFFAVRPEGSVSTLKIQRTERGDSAVYLCASSLHVSNQPQHFGDGTRLSIL.

The chain combines TRBV6-1 with TRBJ2-7, with D hard to call. Per the germline V gene, CDR1 is MNHNS and CDR2 is SASEGT. CDR3 size: 18 residues. Trimming cost V 2 bases and J 2 bases, with 22 bases left between them. CDR3 sequence (DNA): TGTGCCAGCAGTGAAAGGACCGGCGACGTGATAAAAACCTACGAGCAGTACTTC. Residues: CASSERTGDVIKTYEQYF.

J is TRBJ2-1 and V is TRBV28; 10 bases match TRBD2. Germline trimming cut 2 bases from V and 4 bases from J; bases unmatched to any gene: 11. This CDR3 comprises 18 residues. The germline V gene has CDR1 MDHEN and CDR2 SYDVKM. The CDR3 sequence is CASSLRGGRTSGYNEQFF. The CDR3 nucleotides are TGTGCCAGCAGTTTAAGAGGTGGACGGACTAGCGGTTACAATGAGCAGTTCTTC.

The chain links TRBV10-3 to TRBJ2-2; weak D call: TRBD1 (5 bases). This CDR3 has 13 residues. V lost 10 bases and J 5 bases, leaving 14 bases between the germline ends. CDR1 is ENHRY, CDR2 SYGVKD, per germline. In nucleotides, the CDR3 is TGTGCCAGCAGGGCCTCCGGAACCGGGGAGCTGTTTTTT. This sequence encodes CASRASGTGELFF.

J is TRBJ2-7 and V is TRBV28; 7 nucleotides align to TRBD2. Per germline, CDR1 MDHEN and CDR2 SYDVKM. The CDR3 is made up of 14 amino acids. Trimming cost V 3 bases and J 7 bases; bases outside gene matches: 9. CDR3 in DNA: TGTGCCAGCAGTTTCTTTCGCGCTAGCGGTGAGCAGTACTTC. This encodes CASSFFRASGEQYF.

This chain uses TRBV10-3 with TRBJ1-1, with D hard to call. Between the trimmed V and J ends, which lost 0 bases and 4 bases, there was a span of 6 bases. The CDR3 totals 13 residues. Germline assignment: CDR1 ENHRY and CDR2 SYGVKD. The CDR3 sequence: CAISESLSTEAFF. The CDR3 DNA sequence: TGTGCCATCAGTGAGTCTTTGTCCACTGAAGCTTTCTTT.

This clone showed up just a few times. This chain joins TRBV7-9 and TRBJ2-2; D might be TRBD1 (6 bases). V lost 4 bases and J 4 bases, leaving 10 bases between the germline ends. The CDR3 length is 14 residues. The germline V gene has CDR1 SEHNR and CDR2 FQNEAQ (reference sequence). CDR3 protein: CASSSSGVTGELFF. The CDR3 bases are TGTGCCAGCAGCTCCTCAGGGGTCACCGGGGAGCTGTTTTTT.

The count of this clone is one. This sample also contains other DNA sequences that code for the same CDR3. V is TRBV27 and J is TRBJ2-7, with TRBD2 matching 12 bases. The J segment lost 2 bases and the V segment lost 4 bases, leaving 3 bases of the junction unmatched. Germline CDR1 reads MNHEY; CDR2 reads SMNVEV (reference sequence). The CDR3 is 15 amino acids. The CDR3 coding sequence is TGTGCCAGCAGTTCCCCTAGCGGGAGGGCCTACGAGCAGTACTTC. This translates into CASSSPSGRAYEQYF.

CDR3 protein: CASSYGGLEQYF. The CDR3 region has the DNA TGTGCCAGCAGTTACGGGGGGCTCGAGCAGTACTTC. The genes are TRBV6-5 and TRBJ2-7; D tentatively reads TRBD1 or TRBD2 (6 bases each). The germline V gene encodes CDR1 MNHEY and CDR2 SVGAGI. The CDR3 consists of 12 residues. The V and J ends lost 2 bases and 6 bases respectively, with 8 bases between them.

The chain carries TRBV7-6 and TRBJ2-1; D gene unclear. Germline V gene data show CDR1 as SGHVS and CDR2 as FNYEAQ. V was trimmed by 5 bases and J by 0 bases, leaving 17 bases between them. The CDR3 covers 17 residues. The chain's CDR3 is CASSLLPTERSYNEQFF. The CDR3, as DNA: TGTGCCAGCAGCCTATTACCCACCGAGCGCTCCTACAATGAGCAGTTCTTC.

Of note for this clone: Distinct nucleotide sequences in the sample also encode this CDR3. The V gene is TRBV7-9, the J gene TRBJ2-1; TRBD2 matches 8 bases. After removal of 2 bases from V and 8 bases from J, the junction contained 2 bases not matched to a gene. Germline values: CDR1 SEHNR, CDR2 FQNEAQ (reference sequence). The CDR3 loop spans 13 amino acids. This chain's CDR3 is CASSLLAGDEQFF. The CDR3 nucleotides are TGTGCCAGCAGCTTACTAGCGGGCGATGAGCAGTTCTTC.

The chain uses TRBV28 and TRBJ1-2, with D hard to call. The CDR3 extends over 15 amino acids. Germline V gene data show CDR1 as MDHEN and CDR2 as SYDVKM. Trimming left V 2 bases short and J 5 bases short, with 15 bases between. DNA for the CDR3: TGTGCCAGCAGTTTAGGTGAATCAGTTCTTTATGGCTACACCTTC. Amino acids: CASSLGESVLYGYTF.

The V and J genes are TRBV6-5 and TRBJ1-1; D is possibly TRBD1 (6 bases). The CDR3 covers 13 residues. The germline gives CDR1 MNHEY, CDR2 SVGAGI. The germline V and J ends were trimmed by 9 bases and 5 bases, with 16 bases remaining between them. This chain's CDR3 is CASASQGWTEAFF. Here the CDR3 DNA reads TGTGCCAGTGCCTCACAGGGCTGGACTGAAGCTTTCTTT.

V is TRBV10-3 and J is TRBJ2-6; 9 nucleotides agree with TRBD1. After removal of 4 bases from V and 0 bases from J, the junction contained 4 bases not matched to a gene. The CDR3 is 17 amino acids. CDR1 and CDR2 (germline): ENHRY, SYGVKD. This CDR3 is CAISGRDRVSGANVLTF. The CDR3 coding sequence is TGTGCCATCAGTGGCCGGGACAGGGTCTCTGGGGCCAACGTCCTGACTTTC.

V is TRBV10-2 and J is TRBJ2-2; D is unresolved. The CDR3 covers 14 residues. CDR1 is WSHSY and CDR2 is SAAADI in the germline V gene. V was trimmed by 0 bases and J by 4 bases, leaving 6 bases between them. Written as DNA, the CDR3 is TGCGCCAGCAGTGAGTCGTTGGGCACCGGGGAGCTGTTTTTT. Encoded protein: CASSESLGTGELFF.

The rearrangement links TRBV19 to TRBJ2-7, with TRBD1 matching 8 bases. The CDR3 totals 15 residues. CDR1 and CDR2 from the germline V gene are LNHDA and SQIVND (reference sequence). The junction had 11 bases not matched to a gene; V was cut back by 5 bases and J by 5 bases. CDR3 loop: CASSPDDRGRDEQYF. The DNA of the CDR3 is TGTGCCAGTAGTCCCGATGACAGGGGACGGGACGAGCAGTACTTC.

This chain uses TRBV7-2 with TRBJ2-5; 16 nucleotides match TRBD2. The CDR3 runs 19 residues. The V and J ends lost 1 base and 4 bases, in that order; junction bases with no gene match: 9. From germline, CDR1 is SGHTA and CDR2 FQGNSA. CDR3 bases: TGTGCCAGCAGCTTAGAGTTGGGACTAGCGGGAGGGCCTTCAGAGACCCAGTACTTC. This gives the protein CASSLELGLAGGPSETQYF.

This clone has only one observation. The junction departs from germline at one end; a sequencing error may be responsible. This rearrangement joins TRBV5-1 to TRBJ2-1, with D perhaps matching TRBD1 or TRBD2 (5 bases each). This CDR3 is 11 amino acids long. CDR1 is SGHRS, CDR2 YFSETQ, per germline. CDR3 in DNA: TGCGCCAGCAGGTTGGGGGATGAGCAGTTCTTC. This translates into CASRLGDEQFF. The whole variable domain, filled in from reference TRBV5-1 and TRBJ2-1, reads KAGVTQTPRYLIKTRGQQVTLSCSPISGHRSVSWYQQTPGQGLQFLFEYFSETQRNKGNFPGRFSGRQFSNSRSEMNVSTLELGDSALYLCASRLGDEQFFGPGTRLTVL.

Comment on this clone: Other DNA sequences in this specimen translate into the identical CDR3. This chain joins TRBV4-1 and TRBJ2-7; D gene unclear. Trimming pared 1 base from V and 2 bases from J, leaving 9 bases between. From germline, CDR1 is MGHRA and CDR2 YSYEKL. The CDR3 is 14 amino acids. The CDR3 DNA reads TGCGCCAGCAGCCAAGTTGCCGGAACCTACGAGCAGTACTTC. Translation gives CASSQVAGTYEQYF.

V gene TRBV27 combines with J gene TRBJ2-7; D tentatively fits TRBD1 or TRBD2 (5 bases each). This CDR3 contains 16 residues. CDR1 and CDR2 from the germline V gene are MNHEY and SMNVEV (reference sequence). V was pared by 0 bases and J by 2 bases, with 14 bases between. The CDR3 DNA is TGTGCCAGCAGTTTATCGTTGGGGGATCGACCCTACGAGCAGTACTTC. Translation: CASSLSLGDRPYEQYF.

In its sample, this clone was seen a few times. Other nucleotide sequences in the sample specify the same CDR3. The DNA of the CDR3 is TGTGCCAGCAGCAGACGGGACTATGGCTACACCTTC. Its protein product is CASSRRDYGYTF. V is TRBV7-9 and J is TRBJ1-2, with D uncertain. This CDR3 has 12 amino acids. Trimming removed 5 bases from V and 3 bases from J, with 7 bases in between. Looked up from germline, CDR1 is SEHNR and CDR2 is FQNEAQ (reference sequence). The full variable domain, in which reference TRBV7-9 and TRBJ1-2 provide the parts outside the CDR3, is DTGVSQNPRHKITKRGQNVTFRCDPISEHNRLYWYRQTLGQGPEFLTYFQNEAQLEKSRLLSDRFSAERPKGSFSTLEIQRTEQGDSAMYLCASSRRDYGYTFGSGTRLTVV.

The genes are TRBV5-5 and TRBJ2-1; D not certain. The CDR3 is 15 amino acids. Deletions cut 0 bases from V and 9 bases from J, with 16 bases between. The germline V gene has CDR1 SGHKS and CDR2 YYEKEE (reference sequence). The CDR3 region is CASSLDLFSSAEQFF. CDR3 coding DNA: TGTGCCAGCAGCTTGGATTTATTTTCGAGTGCTGAGCAGTTCTTC.

This chain uses TRBV9 with TRBJ1-2; 8 bases fit TRBD1. Germline V gene lookup returns CDR1 SGDLS and CDR2 YYNGEE. V shed 3 bases and J 8 bases; nucleotides not matched to a gene: 3. There are 12 residues in the CDR3. The CDR3 spells CASSGQGTGYTF. For the CDR3, the DNA is TGTGCCAGCAGCGGACAGGGGACGGGCTACACCTTC.

The chain has TRBV9 and TRBJ1-2, with no clear D. Per the germline V gene, CDR1 is SGDLS and CDR2 is YYNGEE. V gave up 0 bases and J gave up 2 bases, with 8 bases separating them. This CDR3 contains 14 residues. The CDR3 region has the DNA TGTGCCAGCAGCGTAGTAGATAGAAACTATGGCTACACCTTC. This encodes CASSVVDRNYGYTF.